The rows below give T cell receptor beta chains drawn from one sample of a study of CD4 T cells in relation to SARS-CoV-2 and coronaviruses. Clones were read by immunoSEQ multiplex PCR, and TCRdb kept only the in-frame ones, dropping some. The sample includes roughly 45,000 clones, roughly four fifths seen only once; the top ten take approximately 1.5%. What these receptors recognize is not known. The sample taken for sequencing was naive CD4+ T cells from PBMCs, cultured in vitro. Receptors were obtained from an adult with COVID-19. The CDR3 runs from the conserved cysteine through the conserved F or W. A D gene is named only where the DNA matches it firmly. Clone size is shown for a subset of rows, as once, few, many or a class of expanded clone.

v_call: TRBV5-4; d_call: -; j_call: TRBJ2-5; clone_size: -; cdr3_nt: TGTGCCAGCAGCTCCAGACAAGAGACCCAGTACTTC; cdr3_aa: CASSSRQETQYF
v_call: TRBV11-2; d_call: TRBD1; j_call: TRBJ1-1; clone_size: -; cdr3_nt: TGTGCCAGCAGCTGGGACAGGAACACTGAAGCTTTCTTT; cdr3_aa: CASSWDRNTEAFF
v_call: TRBV4-3; d_call: -; j_call: TRBJ2-1; clone_size: once; cdr3_nt: TGCGCCAGCAGCCAAGAGACGGGGGGCTGGTTTCACAACAACAATGAGCAGTTCTTC; cdr3_aa: CASSQETGGWFHNNNEQFF
v_call: TRBV19; d_call: -; j_call: TRBJ1-1; clone_size: -; cdr3_nt: TGTGCCAGTACCCAATCCCGTCCACAGAACACTGAAGCTTTCTTT; cdr3_aa: CASTQSRPQNTEAFF
v_call: TRBV29-1; d_call: -; j_call: TRBJ1-2; clone_size: -; cdr3_nt: TGCAGCGTTCTGGACGGAAACTATGGCTACACCTTC; cdr3_aa: CSVLDGNYGYTF
v_call: TRBV20-1; d_call: -; j_call: TRBJ2-1; clone_size: few; cdr3_nt: TGCAGTGCTAACGTGTACAATGAGCAGTTCTTC; cdr3_aa: CSANVYNEQFF
v_call: TRBV28; d_call: -; j_call: TRBJ2-7; clone_size: -; cdr3_nt: TGTGCCAGCAGTTTAATTCCTTACGAGCAGTACTTC; cdr3_aa: CASSLIPYEQYF
v_call: TRBV18; d_call: -; j_call: TRBJ1-1; clone_size: -; cdr3_nt: TGTGCCAGCTCACTGGACGGACATGAAGCTTTCTTT; cdr3_aa: CASSLDGHEAFF
v_call: TRBV4-2; d_call: -; j_call: TRBJ1-4; clone_size: -; cdr3_nt: TGTGCCAGCAGCCAAGTTGCTAATGAAAAACTGTTTTTT; cdr3_aa: CASSQVANEKLFF
v_call: TRBV5-1; d_call: TRBD2; j_call: TRBJ2-5; clone_size: -; cdr3_nt: TGCGCCAGCAGCTCGGGACTAGCGGGAGAGGAGACCCAGTACTTC; cdr3_aa: CASSSGLAGEETQYF
v_call: TRBV2; d_call: -; j_call: TRBJ2-2; clone_size: -; cdr3_nt: TGTGCCAGCAGAAAGACCGATACCGGGGAGCTGTTTTTT; cdr3_aa: CASRKTDTGELFF
v_call: TRBV4-2; d_call: -; j_call: TRBJ1-3; clone_size: -; cdr3_nt: TGTGCCAGCAGCCCCAGGGTGGGAATGATAAGGTCTGGAAACACCATATATTTT; cdr3_aa: CASSPRVGMIRSGNTIYF
v_call: TRBV7-3; d_call: TRBD1; j_call: TRBJ2-1; clone_size: few; cdr3_nt: TGTGCCAGCAGCCCGTGGAGGACAGGGGGGGAGCAGTTCTTC; cdr3_aa: CASSPWRTGGEQFF